This is a list of T cell receptor beta chains from one sample in a study of T cell changes during pregnancy in multiple sclerosis. The assay was immunoSEQ multiplex PCR, and TCRdb's table has in-frame clones only and misses some. The sample gives 65,000 to 95,000 clones, 93% of which show up once; roughly 2.6% is in the top ten. This sample comprised peripheral blood, obtained after pregnancy. The receptors here all came from a female donor in good health, enrolled as a control in a pregnancy study. Each CDR3 is given with its conserved first and last residue. A D gene is named only where the DNA matches it firmly. Clone size is given for some rows only: seen once, a few or many times, or a class if the clone is expanded.

clone size	J gene	D gene	V gene	CDR3 DNA	CDR3 protein
-	TRBJ2-7	TRBD2	TRBV11-2	TGTGCCAGCAGGATCAGGACTAGCGGACTTTACGAGCAGTACTTC	CASRIRTSGLYEQYF
-	TRBJ1-5	-	TRBV28	TGTGCCAGCAGCCCCCGGGAGGGTCTCAATCAGCCCCAGCATTTT	CASSPREGLNQPQHF
-	TRBJ2-7	TRBD1	TRBV7-6	TGTGCCAGCAGCCGCCCGGGACAGGGTTACGAGCAGTACTTC	CASSRPGQGYEQYF
-	TRBJ1-1	-	TRBV10-3	TGTGCCATCAGTGAGCCTCCTGACACTGAAGCTTTCTTT	CAISEPPDTEAFF
-	TRBJ2-1	TRBD2	TRBV10-1	TGCGCCAGCAGTGAGTCGACGGCGCGGGGGTGGGATGAGCAGTTCTTC	CASSESTARGWDEQFF
few	TRBJ1-5	-	TRBV2	TGTGCCAGCAGTGAATACATCGGCAATCAGCCCCAGCATTTT	CASSEYIGNQPQHF
-	TRBJ1-4	-	TRBV30	TGTGCCTGGAGTTCCGGGAGTAATGAAAAACTGTTTTTT	CAWSSGSNEKLFF
-	TRBJ1-2	-	TRBV28	TGTGCCAGCACACGGGGGGGGATCCACTATGGCTACACCTTC	CASTRGGIHYGYTF
-	TRBJ1-4	-	TRBV9	TGTGCCAGCAGCGTAGGACCCCAGGGAATCCTCGGCGAAAAACTGTTTTTT	CASSVGPQGILGEKLFF
medium-sized	TRBJ2-3	TRBD2	TRBV6-4	TGTGCCAGCAGTGAAAATAGCGGGAGCACAGATACGCAGTATTTT	CASSENSGSTDTQYF
-	TRBJ1-1	TRBD1	TRBV5-1	TGCGCCAGCAGTCCAGGGGGGTCTACCATGAACACTGAAGCTTTCTTT	CASSPGGSTMNTEAFF
-	TRBJ2-3	TRBD1	TRBV6-6	TGTGCCAGCAGAAGACAGGGGGGAGATACGCAGTATTTT	CASRRQGGDTQYF
-	TRBJ1-2	-	TRBV29-1	TGCAGCGTTGTGTGGGGCGCGGACTATGGCTACACCTTC	CSVVWGADYGYTF
-	TRBJ2-3	TRBD2	TRBV6-5	TGTGCCAGCAGTTACGGTGCGGGGGGGCTAACAGATACGCAGTATTTT	CASSYGAGGLTDTQYF
-	TRBJ2-2	-	TRBV2	TGTGCCGTTTCAGAAGTCTACACCGGGGAGCTGTTTTTT	CAVSEVYTGELFF
medium-sized	TRBJ1-2	TRBD1	TRBV2	TGTGCCAGCAGTACCCAGGGGGCGGACTATGGCTACACCTTC	CASSTQGADYGYTF
-	TRBJ2-1	-	TRBV5-1	TGCGCCAGCAGCTTGGACCGGTACAATGAGCAGTTCTTC	CASSLDRYNEQFF
-	TRBJ2-5	TRBD1	TRBV4-1	TGCGCCAGCAGCCAAGATGTGGGACAGCGGACGGAGACCCAGTACTTC	CASSQDVGQRTETQYF
-	TRBJ2-1	TRBD2	TRBV10-1	TGCGCCAGCAGTGATCTCATAGCGGGGGGCCAAAATGAGCAGTTCTTC	CASSDLIAGGQNEQFF
-	TRBJ2-7	TRBD2	TRBV6-1	TGTGCCAGCAGTGAAGCAAATAGCGGGAGGGGCGAGCAGTACTTC	CASSEANSGRGEQYF
once	TRBJ2-5	-	TRBV2	TGTGCCAGCAGCCATAGACAGGTCCAAGAGACCCAGTACTTC	CASSHRQVQETQYF
-	TRBJ2-1	-	TRBV12-5	TGTGCTAGTGCGGAGCACGATGAGCAGTTCTTC	CASAEHDEQFF
-	TRBJ1-6	TRBD1	TRBV30	TGTGCCTGGAGACGACCTCGGGGGACAGCAGATAATTCACCCCTCCACTTT	CAWRRPRGTADNSPLHF
-	TRBJ1-6	TRBD1	TRBV7-8	TGTGCCAGCAGCTTATACAGGGGCGATAGCTCCTATAATTCACCCCTCCACTTT	CASSLYRGDSSYNSPLHF
-	TRBJ2-2	-	TRBV6-5	TGTGCCAGCAGGCCGCCGGGACAAGACACCGGGGAGCTGTTTTTT	CASRPPGQDTGELFF
-	TRBJ1-1	-	TRBV18	TGTGCCAGCTCACAACGAGAAGAGCTAGATGAAGCTTTCTTT	CASSQREELDEAFF
-	TRBJ1-4	-	TRBV6-6	TGTGCCAGCAGCCGGACAGAGCCGAATGAAAAACTGTTTTTT	CASSRTEPNEKLFF
-	TRBJ2-7	TRBD2	TRBV2	TGTGCCAGCAGTGAGGAAGCGGGAGGGCCGTACGAGCAGTACTTC	CASSEEAGGPYEQYF
-	TRBJ2-7	TRBD2	TRBV9	TGTGCCAGCAGCGGCGAGACTAGCGGGAGGGCCAGCCACGAGCAGTACTTC	CASSGETSGRASHEQYF
-	TRBJ2-5	TRBD2	TRBV5-6	TGTGCCAGCAGCTTGGCCCGGGGGGGTACAGAGACCCAGTACTTC	CASSLARGGTETQYF
-	TRBJ1-2	TRBD1	TRBV2	TGTGCCAGCGTCTATACAGGGGGCGGGTATGGCTACACCTTC	CASVYTGGGYGYTF
once	TRBJ2-5	TRBD1	TRBV6-1	TGTGCCAGCAGTGAAGGACAGGGAGTGGCACAAGAGACCCAGTACTTC	CASSEGQGVAQETQYF
few	TRBJ1-1	-	TRBV30	TGTGCCTGGAGTGTGCAGGGCAACACTGAAGCTTTCTTT	CAWSVQGNTEAFF
-	TRBJ2-7	-	TRBV15	TGTGCCACCAGCAGAGACCCAGGGTCGGTGCTCTACGAGCAGTACTTC	CATSRDPGSVLYEQYF
-	TRBJ1-2	TRBD1	TRBV27	TGTGCCAGCAGTTTCCTCTTACCCCGGGACAGGACCCGAGATAACTATGGCTACACCTTC	CASSFLLPRDRTRDNYGYTF
-	TRBJ2-3	-	TRBV15	TGTGCCACCAGCAGAGGTGCGGGACGCACAGATACGCAGTATTTT	CATSRGAGRTDTQYF
-	TRBJ1-1	-	TRBV18	TGTGCCAGCTCACCAGGGCAAAACACTGAAGCTTTCTTT	CASSPGQNTEAFF
-	TRBJ2-7	TRBD2	TRBV2	TGTGCCAGCAGTCCCCCCGCCAGACTAGCGGGGGGCTACGAGCAGTACTTC	CASSPPARLAGGYEQYF
-	TRBJ1-1	-	TRBV4-2	TGTGCCAGCAGCCAAGAGTCACGAATAACCCGACAGAACACTGAAGCTTTCTTT	CASSQESRITRQNTEAFF
-	TRBJ2-7	TRBD2	TRBV6-4	TGTGCCAGCAGTGATCCGGGACTAGCGGGGACCAACAGAATCTGCGAGCAGTACTTC	CASSDPGLAGTNRICEQYF
-	TRBJ2-3	TRBD2	TRBV19	TGTGCCAGTAGTAGCAGCGGGGGGAGCACAGATACGCAGTATTTT	CASSSSGGSTDTQYF
-	TRBJ1-1	TRBD1	TRBV2	TGTGCCAGCACGGGACAGCCGAACACTGAAGCTTTCTTT	CASTGQPNTEAFF
-	TRBJ2-2	-	TRBV16	TGTGCCAGCAGCCCAACGTCTGGGAGGACCGGGGAGCTGTTTTTT	CASSPTSGRTGELFF
-	TRBJ2-7	-	TRBV28	TGTGCCAGCAGTTCCGGGTCTTACTACGAGCAGTACTTC	CASSSGSYYEQYF
-	TRBJ2-2	-	TRBV7-3	TGTGCCAGCAGTACCGACTACACCGGGGAGCTGTTTTTT	CASSTDYTGELFF
-	TRBJ2-3	TRBD2	TRBV6-9	TGTGCCAGCAGTTATTCGAGCTCGGCTAGCGGGGGGGATGGCACAGATACGCAGTATTTT	CASSYSSSASGGDGTDTQYF
-	TRBJ1-2	-	TRBV5-4	TGTGCCAGCAGCTTGGAGGCTGACACTAACTATGGCTACACCTTC	CASSLEADTNYGYTF
-	TRBJ2-7	TRBD1	TRBV5-1	TGCGCCAGCTCATCCGGGACAGGATCCTACGAGCAGTACTTC	CASSSGTGSYEQYF
-	TRBJ2-3	TRBD2	TRBV25-1	TGTGCCAGCAGTGAGCGTTTGGAGCGGGAGAAACTGTATTTT	CASSERLEREKLYF
few	TRBJ2-3	TRBD2	TRBV7-3	TGTGCCAGCGCTAAAGCGGGGAGCACAGATACGCAGTATTTT	CASAKAGSTDTQYF
-	TRBJ2-7	TRBD1	TRBV7-3	TGTGCCAGCAGCCCTGGACAGGGGGGCTACGAGCAGTACTTC	CASSPGQGGYEQYF
-	TRBJ1-2	-	TRBV10-3	TGTGCCACCGGGGCCGGGGGGCGTGGGGGCTACACCTTC	CATGAGGRGGYTF
-	TRBJ2-1	TRBD1	TRBV6-6	TGTGCCAGCAGTTCAGGGGGCGCGAGGAATGAGCAGTTCTTC	CASSSGGARNEQFF
-	TRBJ2-7	TRBD1	TRBV11-2	TGTGCCAGCAGAAGCCCAGGACAGGGAGGATCCTACGAGCAGTACTTC	CASRSPGQGGSYEQYF
-	TRBJ2-3	TRBD1	TRBV30	TGTGCCTGGAGTGTAGGGTCGGGACAGACAGATACGCAGTATTTT	CAWSVGSGQTDTQYF